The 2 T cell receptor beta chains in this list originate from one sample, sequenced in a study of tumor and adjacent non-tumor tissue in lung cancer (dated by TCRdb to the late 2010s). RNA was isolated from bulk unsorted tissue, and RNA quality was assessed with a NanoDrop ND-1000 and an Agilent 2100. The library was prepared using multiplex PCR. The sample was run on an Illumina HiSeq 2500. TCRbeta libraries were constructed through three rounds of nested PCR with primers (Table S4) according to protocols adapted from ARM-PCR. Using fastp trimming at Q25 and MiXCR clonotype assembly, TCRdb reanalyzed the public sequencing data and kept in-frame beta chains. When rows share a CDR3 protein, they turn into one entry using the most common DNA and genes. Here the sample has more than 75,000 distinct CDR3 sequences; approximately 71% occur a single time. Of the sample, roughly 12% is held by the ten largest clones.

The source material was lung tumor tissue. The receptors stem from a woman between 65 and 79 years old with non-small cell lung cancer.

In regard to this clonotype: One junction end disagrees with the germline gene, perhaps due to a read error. This CDR3 is CASSPRTGIAETFF. The CDR3 DNA is TGTGCCAGCAGCCCCCGGACAGGGATTGCTGAAACTTTCTTT. The chain couples TRBV5-4 to TRBJ1-1, with 8 bases identical to TRBD1. This CDR3 has 14 residues. Germline CDR1 and CDR2: SGHNT and YYREEE (reference sequence).

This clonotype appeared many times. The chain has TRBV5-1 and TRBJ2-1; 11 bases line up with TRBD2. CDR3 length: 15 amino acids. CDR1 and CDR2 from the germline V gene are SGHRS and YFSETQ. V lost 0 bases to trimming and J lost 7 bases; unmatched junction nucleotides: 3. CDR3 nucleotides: TGCGCCAGCAGCTTGGCTAGCGGGAGGAGTAATGAGCAGTTCTTC. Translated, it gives CASSLASGRSNEQFF.